The rows below give T cell receptor beta chains drawn from one sample of a study of T cells in Graves' hyperthyroidism and ophthalmopathy. A single record per CDR3 protein comes from TCRdb applying MiXCR to the multiplex PCR reads. The sample includes hundreds of thousands of distinct CDR3 sequences, less than 25% of them seen just once. Sequenced: blood. All receptors come from a man aged 30 to 39 with Graves' ophthalmopathy. CDR3s include the opening cysteine and the closing phenylalanine or tryptophan. A D gene is named only where the DNA matches it firmly. The size field is filled for only some rows; it gives once, few, many or a size class.

clone size	D gene	J gene	V gene	CDR3 DNA	CDR3 protein
many	TRBD2	TRBJ2-1	TRBV7-2	TGTGCCAGCAGCTTAGTAGCGGGGTATAACAATGAGCAGTTCTTC	CASSLVAGYNNEQFF
few	TRBD1	TRBJ1-2	TRBV7-9	TGTGCCAGCAGCGGACGGACAGGAACGACCCCGGATGGCTACACCTTC	CASSGRTGTTPDGYTF
many	.	TRBJ2-3	TRBV18	TGTGCCAGCTCCCCAATGGCCACAGATACGCAGTATTTT	CASSPMATDTQYF
.	.	TRBJ1-2	TRBV24-1	TGTGCCACCAGTGACACCGGGACATACGGCTACACCTTC	CATSDTGTYGYTF
few	.	TRBJ2-7	TRBV13	TGTGCCAGCAGCGCCGAGGGGCTTACCTACGAGCAGTACTTC	CASSAEGLTYEQYF
.	.	TRBJ2-7	TRBV6-2/TRBV6-3	TGTGCCAGCAGTTACCAGGGGCCCTACGAGCAGTACTTC	CASSYQGPYEQYF
.	.	TRBJ1-1	TRBV9	TGTGCCAGCAGCGTAGGTAAGCCGACTGAAGCTTTCTTT	CASSVGKPTEAFF
few	.	TRBJ1-5	TRBV5-6	TGTGCCAGCAGCTTGAGGAACCGCAATCAGCCCCAGCATTTT	CASSLRNRNQPQHF
.	.	TRBJ2-1	TRBV6-5	TGTGCCAGCAGTTACTCGAGTTCCAACTCCTACAATGAGCAGTTCTTC	CASSYSSSNSYNEQFF
few	TRBD1	TRBJ2-3	TRBV28	TGTGCCAGCAGTTCCCTAGGGACAGGGACTTTCACAGATACACAGTATTTT	CASSSLGTGTFTDTQYF
few	.	TRBJ2-5	TRBV7-2	TGTGCCAGCAGCTTTTTCCTAGCAGAAGGAGAGACCCAGTACTTC	CASSFFLAEGETQYF
few	TRBD1	TRBJ2-7	TRBV30	TGTGCCTTAGGACAGGGCTTAGAGCAGTACTTC	CALGQGLEQYF
many	TRBD1	TRBJ2-7	TRBV2	TGTGCCAGCAGGGAGGACAGGTCACCCTACGAGCAGTACTTC	CASREDRSPYEQYF
.	.	TRBJ2-5	TRBV10-2	TGCGCCAGCAGTGCAGGGTACCAAGAGACCCAGTACTTC	CASSAGYQETQYF
.	.	TRBJ2-7	TRBV28	TGTGCCAGCAGTTTCCAGGGTTGGCATCCCTACGAGCAGTACTTC	CASSFQGWHPYEQYF
many	TRBD1	TRBJ1-1	TRBV6-1	TGTGCCAGCAGAACAGGGGAAACTGAAGCTTTCTTT	CASRTGETEAFF
many	.	TRBJ2-7	TRBV7-9	TGTGCCAGCAGCCGACCCCGGGAACCTAGGGAAAAGCAGTACTTC	CASSRPREPREKQYF
.	.	TRBJ1-5	TRBV6-1	TGTGCCAGCAGTCAGCTTAGACGGGCGGATCAGCCCCAGCATTTT	CASSQLRRADQPQHF
many	.	TRBJ1-1	TRBV7-2	TGTGCCAGCAGCCCTACAGAATACACTGAAGCTTTCTTT	CASSPTEYTEAFF
few	TRBD1	TRBJ1-4	TRBV30	TGTGCCTGGAGTGTACAGGGGGCGCGTGAAAAACTGTTTTTT	CAWSVQGAREKLFF
.	.	TRBJ2-2	TRBV20-1	TGCAGTGCACAGACAGCGGGCACCGGGGAGCTGTTTTTT	CSAQTAGTGELFF
.	.	TRBJ2-7	TRBV7-9	TGTGCCAGCATCCCTTCGTTGGGAGATTCCTACGAGCAGTACTTC	CASIPSLGDSYEQYF
few	TRBD2	TRBJ2-3	TRBV18	TGTGCCAGCTCACCACCGGGACTAGCGGGGAAAGATACGCAGTATTTT	CASSPPGLAGKDTQYF
.	.	TRBJ2-1	TRBV3-1	TGTGCCAGCAGCCAAGAGTGGGGAGTCGAAAGCTCCTACAATGAGCAGTTCTTC	CASSQEWGVESSYNEQFF
few	.	TRBJ2-3	TRBV12-3/TRBV12-4	TGTGCCAGCAGGTCCCAGGGGAGCGGATATACGCAGTATTTT	CASRSQGSGYTQYF
.	.	TRBJ2-7	TRBV2	TGTGCCAGCACCCTTCAACTTGGGGGGTTACAGGAGCAGTACTTC	CASTLQLGGLQEQYF
.	TRBD1	TRBJ2-7	TRBV5-1	TGCGCCAGCAGCTTGGAGGCTGGGACAGGGTTCCACGAGCAGTACTTC	CASSLEAGTGFHEQYF
few	TRBD2	TRBJ2-5	TRBV7-9	TGTGCCAGCAGTCCCCGACTAGCTCGGGAGACCCAGTACTTC	CASSPRLARETQYF
.	.	TRBJ1-2	TRBV6-1	TGTGCCAGCAAGCCGGGGACCTTAGGTTGGGATGGCTACACCTTC	CASKPGTLGWDGYTF
many	TRBD1	TRBJ2-7	TRBV18	TGTGCCAGCAGCCGGGACAGGAACTCCTACGAGCAGTACTTC	CASSRDRNSYEQYF
.	TRBD1	TRBJ1-5	TRBV6-1	TGTGCCAGCAGTGAAGGACGCGGGACAGGGGGCAGGAATCAGCCCCAGCATTTT	CASSEGRGTGGRNQPQHF